The clone carrying this T cell receptor (beta chain) was picked up a small number of times. What it binds is not known. The data originate from a study of response to subunit inactivated influenza vaccine. TCRdb re-analysed the RT-PCR reads in MiXCR, keeping a single row per CDR3 protein. The data hold a few hundred thousand distinct CDR3 sequences, with around 13% observed a single time. The study's findings and limits: With each seasonal influenza vaccination, the authors suggested, few new T cells are recruited.

Germline CDR1 reads SQVTM; CDR2 reads ANQGSEA. The CDR3 covers 12 residues. Trimming took off 7 bases at V and 5 bases at J, with 14 bases between the two ends. The chain couples TRBV29-1 to TRBJ2-5; D possibly matches TRBD1 or TRBD2 (5 bases each). Here the sequenced sample was PBMCs from blood, taken less than 13 days after vaccination. This sequence originates from a man between 45 and 60 years old who received an inactivated influenza vaccine. The CDR3, as DNA: TGCAGCGCAACTCAGGGACGTGAGACCCAGTACTTC. Amino acid sequence: CSATQGRETQYF.